This T cell receptor (beta chain) was identified in a study of blood T cell repertoires in COVID-19. About the study: The samples span acute and convalescent COVID-19 from the United States, Italy and Spain.

CDR1 and CDR2 from the germline V gene are SGHNT and YYREEE (reference sequence). Unmatched junction bases numbered 7, after V lost 4 bases and J lost 6 bases. The CDR3 runs to 14 residues. Per the study methods: Amplified reference gene primers provided the basis for estimating nucleated cell counts. The repertoire was sequenced with immunoSEQ multiplex PCR; TCRdb's copy has only in-frame clones and lacks some. V and J calls and clone size are those listed in that table; D and trimming were worked out from the DNA. Among 150,000 to 180,000 clones listed, roughly 78% were seen once. The receptor comes from an older man with acute or convalescent COVID-19. The chain couples TRBV5-4 to TRBJ2-3; 8 nucleotides agree with TRBD2. Sequenced sample: peripheral blood. CDR3: CASSPGGGWDTQYF. CDR3 in DNA: TGTGCCAGCAGCCCGGGGGGGGGCTGGGATACGCAGTATTTT.